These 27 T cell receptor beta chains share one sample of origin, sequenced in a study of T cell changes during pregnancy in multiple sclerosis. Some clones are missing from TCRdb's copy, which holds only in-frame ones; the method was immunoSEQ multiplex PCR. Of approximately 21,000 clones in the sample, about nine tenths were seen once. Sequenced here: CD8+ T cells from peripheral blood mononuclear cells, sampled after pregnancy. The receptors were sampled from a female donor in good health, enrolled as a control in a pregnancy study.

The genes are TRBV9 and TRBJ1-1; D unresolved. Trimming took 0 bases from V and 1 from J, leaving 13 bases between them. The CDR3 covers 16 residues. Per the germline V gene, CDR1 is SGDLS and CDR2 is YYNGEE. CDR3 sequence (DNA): TGTGCCAGCAGCGTAGATCAAGTGGAGGCGAACACTGAAGCTTTCTTT. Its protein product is CASSVDQVEANTEAFF. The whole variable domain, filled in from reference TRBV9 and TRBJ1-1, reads DSGVTQTPKHLITATGQRVTLRCSPRSGDLSVYWYQQSLDQGLQFLIQYYNGEERAKGNILERFSAQQFPDLHSELNLSSLELGDSALYFCASSVDQVEANTEAFFGQGTRLTVV.

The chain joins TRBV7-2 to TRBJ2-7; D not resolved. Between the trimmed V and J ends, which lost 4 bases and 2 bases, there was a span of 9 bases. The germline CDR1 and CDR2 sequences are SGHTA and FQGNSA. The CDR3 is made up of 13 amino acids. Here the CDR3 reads CASSYQVTYEQYF. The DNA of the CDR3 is TGTGCCAGCAGCTACCAGGTGACCTACGAGCAGTACTTC.

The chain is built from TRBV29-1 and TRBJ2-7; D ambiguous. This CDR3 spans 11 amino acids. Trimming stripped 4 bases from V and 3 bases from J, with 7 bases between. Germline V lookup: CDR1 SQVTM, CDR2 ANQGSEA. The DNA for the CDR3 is TGCAGCGTTGTCGGTGGCTACGAGCAGTACTTC. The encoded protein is CSVVGGYEQYF.

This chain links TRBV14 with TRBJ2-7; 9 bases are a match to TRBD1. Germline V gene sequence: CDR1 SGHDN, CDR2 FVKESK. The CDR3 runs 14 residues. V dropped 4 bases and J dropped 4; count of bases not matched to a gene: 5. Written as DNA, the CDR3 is TGTGCCAGCAGCCCCTCCGACAGGGGGTACGAGCAGTACTTC. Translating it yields CASSPSDRGYEQYF.

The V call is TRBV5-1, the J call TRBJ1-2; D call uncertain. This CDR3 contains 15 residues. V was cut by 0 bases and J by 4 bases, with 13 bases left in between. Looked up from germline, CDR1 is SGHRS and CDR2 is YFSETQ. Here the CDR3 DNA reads TGCGCCAGCAGCTTGGAAAGCAACCCCACCTATGGCTACACCTTC. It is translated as CASSLESNPTYGYTF.

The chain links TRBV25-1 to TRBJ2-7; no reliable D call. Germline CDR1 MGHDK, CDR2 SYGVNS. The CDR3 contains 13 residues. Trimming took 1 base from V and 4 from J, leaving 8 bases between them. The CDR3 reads CASSESRSYEQYF. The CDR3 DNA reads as TGTGCCAGCAGTGAATCCAGGTCGTACGAGCAGTACTTC.

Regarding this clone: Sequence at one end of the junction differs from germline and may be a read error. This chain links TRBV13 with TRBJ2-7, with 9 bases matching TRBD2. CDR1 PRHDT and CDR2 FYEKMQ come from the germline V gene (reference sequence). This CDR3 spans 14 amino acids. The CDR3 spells CASSLGGGAHEQYF. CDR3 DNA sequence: TGTGCCAGCAGCCTAGGCGGGGGGGCCCACGAGCAGTACTTC.

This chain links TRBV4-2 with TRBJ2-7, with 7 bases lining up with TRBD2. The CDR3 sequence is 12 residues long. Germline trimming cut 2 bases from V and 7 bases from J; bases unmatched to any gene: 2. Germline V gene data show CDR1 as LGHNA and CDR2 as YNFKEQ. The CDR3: CASSQLGGEQYF. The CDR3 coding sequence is TGTGCCAGCAGCCAATTGGGGGGGGAGCAGTACTTC.

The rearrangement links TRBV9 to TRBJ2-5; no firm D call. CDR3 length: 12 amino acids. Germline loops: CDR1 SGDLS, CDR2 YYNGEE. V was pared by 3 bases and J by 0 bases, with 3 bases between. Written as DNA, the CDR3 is TGTGCCAGCAGCGCCGACCAAGAGACCCAGTACTTC. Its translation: CASSADQETQYF.

CDR3 in DNA: TGTGCCAGCAGCTTAGAGGCAGGGGGAGCCTACGAGCAGTACTTC. As protein: CASSLEAGGAYEQYF. This chain connects TRBV11-2 to TRBJ2-7; TRBD1 aligns across 7 bases. The CDR3 spans 15 residues. The J segment lost 2 bases and the V segment lost 0 bases, leaving 4 bases of the junction unmatched. The germline V gene encodes CDR1 SGHAT and CDR2 FQNNGV. Variable domain in full (rest from reference TRBV11-2 and TRBJ2-7): EAGVAQSPRYKIIEKRQSVAFWCNPISGHATLYWYQQILGQGPKLLIQFQNNGVVDDSQLPKDRFSAERLKGVDSTLKIQPAKLEDSAVYLCASSLEAGGAYEQYFGPGTRLTVT.

CDR3 sequence: CASTSGRFQPQHF. CDR3 in DNA: TGTGCCAGTACCAGCGGGAGATTTCAGCCCCAGCATTTT. The chain recombines TRBV19 with TRBJ1-5; D unclear. The CDR3 extends over 13 amino acids. Per the germline V gene, CDR1 is LNHDA and CDR2 is SQIVND (reference sequence). Trimming left V 7 bases short and J 6 bases short, with 13 bases between.

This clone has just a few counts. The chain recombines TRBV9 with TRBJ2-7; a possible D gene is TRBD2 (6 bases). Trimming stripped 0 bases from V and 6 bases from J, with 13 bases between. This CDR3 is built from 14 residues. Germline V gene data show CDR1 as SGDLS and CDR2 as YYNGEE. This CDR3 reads CASSVGLALAEQYF. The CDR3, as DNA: TGTGCCAGCAGCGTAGGTCTAGCGCTTGCCGAGCAGTACTTC. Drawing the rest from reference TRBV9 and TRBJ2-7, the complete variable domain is DSGVTQTPKHLITATGQRVTLRCSPRSGDLSVYWYQQSLDQGLQFLIQYYNGEERAKGNILERFSAQQFPDLHSELNLSSLELGDSALYFCASSVGLALAEQYFGPGTRLTVT.

CDR3: CASSDRPLGSYEQYF. The CDR3 nucleotides read TGCGCCAGCAGTGATCGGCCGCTAGGATCCTACGAGCAGTACTTC. The chain employs TRBV10-1 and TRBJ2-7; D is uncertain. V was pared by 3 bases and J by 1 base, with 13 bases between. This CDR3 has 15 amino acids. CDR1 is WNHNN and CDR2 is SYGVQD in the germline V gene (reference sequence).

DNA for the CDR3: TGTGCCAGTAGTTTCCGGGGGGGGGAGTTTATGAATGAGCAGTTCTTC. This codes for CASSFRGGEFMNEQFF. V gene TRBV19 combines with J gene TRBJ2-1; 8 bases map to TRBD2. The CDR3 totals 16 residues. V was pared by 5 bases and J by 7 bases, with 13 bases of the junction left unmatched. CDR1 is LNHDA, CDR2 SQIVND, per germline (reference sequence).

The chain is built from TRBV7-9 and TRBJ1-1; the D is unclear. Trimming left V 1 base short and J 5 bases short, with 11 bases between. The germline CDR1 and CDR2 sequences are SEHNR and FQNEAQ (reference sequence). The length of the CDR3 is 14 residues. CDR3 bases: TGTGCCAGCAGCTTAGTATCAGCAGGAACTGAAGCTTTCTTT. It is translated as CASSLVSAGTEAFF.

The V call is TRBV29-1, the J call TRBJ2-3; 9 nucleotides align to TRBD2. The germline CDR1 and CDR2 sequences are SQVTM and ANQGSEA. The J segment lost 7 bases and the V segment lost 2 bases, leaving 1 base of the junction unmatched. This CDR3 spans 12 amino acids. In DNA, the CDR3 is TGCAGCGTTGAAACTAGCGGGCATACGCAGTATTTT. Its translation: CSVETSGHTQYF.

CDR3 nucleotide sequence: TGTGCCAGCAGCTTATCGGCGGGGGGCTTTTCTGGGGCCAACGTCCTGACTTTC. Translated, it gives CASSLSAGGFSGANVLTF. The chain has TRBV7-2 and TRBJ2-6; 8 bases are shared with TRBD2. Germline V lookup: CDR1 SGHTA, CDR2 FQGNSA. The V segment lost 2 bases and the J segment 1 base; nucleotides outside the gene matches: 7. This CDR3 contains 18 residues.

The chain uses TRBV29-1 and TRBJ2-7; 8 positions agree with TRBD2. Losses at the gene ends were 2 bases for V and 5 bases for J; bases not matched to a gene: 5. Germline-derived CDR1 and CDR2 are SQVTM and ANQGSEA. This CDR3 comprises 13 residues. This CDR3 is CSVETGGPNEQYF. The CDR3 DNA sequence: TGCAGCGTTGAAACGGGAGGGCCCAACGAGCAGTACTTC.

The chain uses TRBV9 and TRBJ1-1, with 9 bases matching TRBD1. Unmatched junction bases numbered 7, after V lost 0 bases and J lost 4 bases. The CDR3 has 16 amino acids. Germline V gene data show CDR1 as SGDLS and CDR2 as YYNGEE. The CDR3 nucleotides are TGTGCCAGCAGCGTAGAGGGACAGGGCAGTCGCACTGAAGCTTTCTTT. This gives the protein CASSVEGQGSRTEAFF.

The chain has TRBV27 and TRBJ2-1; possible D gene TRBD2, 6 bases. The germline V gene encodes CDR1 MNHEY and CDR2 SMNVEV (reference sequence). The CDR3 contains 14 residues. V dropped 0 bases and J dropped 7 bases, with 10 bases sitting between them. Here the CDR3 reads CASSLSLAGNEQFF. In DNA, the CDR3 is TGTGCCAGCAGTTTATCACTAGCTGGTAATGAGCAGTTCTTC.

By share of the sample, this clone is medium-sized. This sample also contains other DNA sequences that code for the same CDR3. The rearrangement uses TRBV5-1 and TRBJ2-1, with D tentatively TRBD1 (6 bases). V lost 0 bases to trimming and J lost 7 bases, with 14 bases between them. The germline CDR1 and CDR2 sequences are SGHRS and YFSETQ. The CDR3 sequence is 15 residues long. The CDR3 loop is CASSLEGRGFNEQFF. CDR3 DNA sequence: TGCGCCAGCAGCTTGGAAGGCAGGGGATTTAATGAGCAGTTCTTC.

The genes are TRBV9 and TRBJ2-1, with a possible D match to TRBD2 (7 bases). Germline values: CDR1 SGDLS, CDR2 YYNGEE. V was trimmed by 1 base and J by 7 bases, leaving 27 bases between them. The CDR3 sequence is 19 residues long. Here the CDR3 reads CASSVPQHSGAGVGNEQFF. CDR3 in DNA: TGTGCCAGCAGCGTACCCCAACATTCGGGGGCGGGAGTCGGTAATGAGCAGTTCTTC.

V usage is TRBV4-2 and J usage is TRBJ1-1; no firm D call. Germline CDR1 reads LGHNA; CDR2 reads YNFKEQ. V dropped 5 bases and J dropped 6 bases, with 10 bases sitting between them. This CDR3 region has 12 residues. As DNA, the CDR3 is TGTGCCAGCAGCTACGAGGTTTCTGAAGCTTTCTTT. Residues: CASSYEVSEAFF.

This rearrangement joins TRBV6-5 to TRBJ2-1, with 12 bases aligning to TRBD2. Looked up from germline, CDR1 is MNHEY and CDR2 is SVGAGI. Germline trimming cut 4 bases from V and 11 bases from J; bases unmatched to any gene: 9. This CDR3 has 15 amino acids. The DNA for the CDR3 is TGTGCCAGCAGTTGGACTAGCGGGAACTACGCGAAGCAGTTCTTC. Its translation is CASSWTSGNYAKQFF.

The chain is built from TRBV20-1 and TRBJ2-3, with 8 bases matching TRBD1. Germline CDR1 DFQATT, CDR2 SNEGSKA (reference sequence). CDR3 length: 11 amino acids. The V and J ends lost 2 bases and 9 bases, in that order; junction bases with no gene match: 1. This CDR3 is CSARTGGTQYF. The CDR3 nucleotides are TGCAGTGCTAGAACAGGGGGAACGCAGTATTTT.

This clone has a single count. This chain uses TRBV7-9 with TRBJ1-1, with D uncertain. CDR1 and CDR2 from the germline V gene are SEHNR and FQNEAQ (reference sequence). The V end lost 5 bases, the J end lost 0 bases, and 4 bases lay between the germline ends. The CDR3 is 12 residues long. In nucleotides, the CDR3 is TGTGCCAGCAGCATTATGAACACTGAAGCTTTCTTT. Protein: CASSIMNTEAFF.

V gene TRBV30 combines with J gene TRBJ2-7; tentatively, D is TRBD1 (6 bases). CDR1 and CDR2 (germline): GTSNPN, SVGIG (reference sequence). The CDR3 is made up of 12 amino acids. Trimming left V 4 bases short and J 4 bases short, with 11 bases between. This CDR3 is CAWTSDSYEQYF. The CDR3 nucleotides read TGTGCCTGGACATCGGACAGTTACGAGCAGTACTTC.